This T cell receptor beta chain was captured by sequencing in a study of OX40 agonist ivuxolimab in advanced cancers. Study-wide context: Patients were treated with intravenous ivuxolimab, dosed at 0.01 to 10 mg/kg and infused every 2 weeks.

Baseline, cycle 4 day 1, and cycle 7 day 1 were the blood sampling points. Profiling relied on immunoSEQ multiplex PCR, and the TCRdb table lists in-frame clones only, not all of them. The sample contains 50,000 to 70,000 clones, 90% to 95% of which appear only once. V shed 1 base and J 5 bases; nucleotides not matched to a gene: 6. The CDR3 has 15 residues. Germline CDR1 MNHEY, CDR2 SVGAGI. In its sample, this clone was seen once. The TCR sequence derives from an adult with an advanced solid tumor such as melanoma, head and neck, liver or kidney cancer. The chain links TRBV6-5 to TRBJ2-5, with TRBD1 matching 8 bases. The source material was CD4+ or CD8+ T cells sorted from blood, sampled in a trial of the OX40 agonist ivuxolimab. CDR3 amino acids: CASSYFQGARETQYF. In nucleotides, the CDR3 is TGTGCCAGCAGTTACTTCCAGGGGGCGCGGGAGACCCAGTACTTC.